This TCR beta chain derives from a study of shared clonotypes between healthy human individuals. Study-wide background: Used for every donor were three CD4 naive, three CD4 memory, two CD8 naive and one CD8 memory plate. Study-level findings and limits: Generation probabilities of non-shared clonotypes were lower (relative to those shared by all four donors).

Sorted-subset replicate PCRs used 200 ng DNA, about 30,000 T cell genomes. Assay used: immunoSEQ multiplex PCR; TCRdb lists only in-frame clones, some missing. This table has around 350,000 clones, roughly 80% appearing once. In germline, CDR1 is MGHRA, CDR2 YSYEKL. Trimming removed 3 bases from V and 7 bases from J; junction bases left unmatched: 13. The CDR3 is 17 amino acids. CD4+ cell separation produced CD45RA+ naive and CD45RA-negative memory subsets. With regard to this clone: Antigen unknown.

The chain combines TRBV4-1 with TRBJ2-1; 9 nucleotides agree with TRBD2. This receptor was taken from a man under 40 in good health. Material for sequencing was memory CD4+ T cells sorted from blood. Subset reported: CD45RA-negative fraction. The CDR3 bases are TGCGCCAGCAGCCAGATCGTCGCGGGAGGGTCGCGGAATGAGCAGTTCTTC. Translation gives CASSQIVAGGSRNEQFF.